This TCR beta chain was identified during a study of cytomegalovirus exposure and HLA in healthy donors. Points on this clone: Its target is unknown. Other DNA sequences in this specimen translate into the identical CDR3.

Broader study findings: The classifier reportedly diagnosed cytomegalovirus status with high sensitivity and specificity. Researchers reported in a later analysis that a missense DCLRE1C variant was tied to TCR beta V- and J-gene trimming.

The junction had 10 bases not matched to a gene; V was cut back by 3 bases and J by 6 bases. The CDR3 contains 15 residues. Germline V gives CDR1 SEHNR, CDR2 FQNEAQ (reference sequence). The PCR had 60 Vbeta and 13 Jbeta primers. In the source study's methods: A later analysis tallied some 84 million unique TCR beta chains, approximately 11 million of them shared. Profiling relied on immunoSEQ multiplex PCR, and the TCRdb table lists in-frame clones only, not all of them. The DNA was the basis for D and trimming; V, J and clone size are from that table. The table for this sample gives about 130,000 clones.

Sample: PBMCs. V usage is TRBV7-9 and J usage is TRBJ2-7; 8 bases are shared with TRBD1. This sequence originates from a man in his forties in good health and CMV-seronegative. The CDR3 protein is CASSFFRTGTAEQYF. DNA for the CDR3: TGTGCCAGCAGCTTTTTCAGGACAGGGACAGCCGAGCAGTACTTC.